This T cell receptor (beta chain) stems from a study of identical twins (TCRdb year 2016). About the investigation overall: The study deep-sequenced TCR alpha and beta repertoires from monozygotic twins, unrelated adults of various ages and cord blood to test whether fetal clonotypes persist. To rule out contamination, replicate twin experiments were performed at different times with different library preparation protocols. General conclusions and limits of the study: A weaker excess of twin sharing was found in beta out-of-frame sequences because the signal-to-noise ratio was lowered by fewer shared sequences. Compared with coincidental sharing between unrelated individuals, an excess of low generation-probability sequences was observed among out-of-frame TCR alpha sequences shared between twins. Because the same donors could not be followed over many years, the conclusions relied on cross-sectional statistical analysis. In monozygotic twins, out-of-frame TCR alpha sharing was systematically underestimated by recombination models, although the models agreed with sharing between unrelated individuals. Zero-insertion analyses could be partly confounded by invariant T cells such as MAIT and iNKT, although diverse VJ usage argued against such confounding for most clonotypes. Fewer insertions were carried by abundant cord blood beta clonotypes, a similar but weaker trend appeared in young adult naive repertoires, and no such trend appeared in memory repertoires.

Only healthy Caucasian donors were included. The twin cohort comprised three pairs of female monozygotic twins, all aged roughly 18 to 30 years. The RNA used for TCR libraries was isolated from peripheral blood mononuclear cells. Regarding this clonotype: Which antigen it targets is not known. Per-nucleotide qualities are absent, and no much larger clonotype sits a single base away.

The library was obtained by 5' RACE. Sequenced on an Illumina HiSeq 2000. A universal primer binding site was added through template switching, and the final cDNA carried a unique molecular identifier so that TCR cDNA molecules could be counted accurately. Specific primers in the conserved constant-segment region were used to synthesize first-strand cDNA for TCR alpha and beta chains. To control for contamination, every cDNA library carried two barcodes: a SMART-Mk sample barcode plus Illumina barcodes. Two successive PCR steps introduced TruSeq adapter sequences along with Illumina sample barcodes. The Illumina HiSeq platform was used with custom primers to sequence TCR alpha and beta cDNA libraries. Per the source publication's procedure: MiGEC was used to process raw reads and extract unique molecular identifiers, and MiXCR was used to find CDR3 positions. Recombination models were inferred per individual with the repgenHMM and IGoR tools using an EM algorithm. The analysis of shared clonotypes was done with the tcR package in R, with sharing normalized by the product of cloneset sizes. To study raw recombination free of thymic and clonal selection effects, out-of-frame nonproductive sequences were analyzed. TCRdb took the public reads, trimmed them with fastp at Q25, ran MiXCR for clone calling and kept in-frame beta chains. Merged by CDR3 protein, the rows form single entries marked with the most common genes and DNA. These V and J calls are TCRdb output, not the study's own analysis. This sample gives over 550,000 distinct CDR3 sequences in total; 7.1% of them show up just once. The ten largest account for 1.6% of the sample.

The junction shows trimming of 1 base on V and 3 bases on J, plus 13 bases between the germline ends. Via the germline V gene (reference sequence), CDR1 is SEHNR and CDR2 FQNEAQ. From the cysteine through the phenylalanine, the CDR3 covers 16 amino acids. This entry keeps only the CDR3 DNA: 48 bases, framed from base 1. These data also featured in a second study, about yellow fever vaccine responses in identical twins. The other study reports the following: According to the authors, the vaccine-induced T cell response in identical twins seemed to be partly convergent and partly specific to each individual. In the study, vaccine-responding T cell clones were precisely tracked in identical twins.

The sequenced sample was PBMCs. This sequence originates from a woman aged 18-29 years in good health. The V and J genes are TRBV7-9 and TRBJ2-1; perhaps TRBD2 is the D gene, with 6 bases matching. The sequenced DNA: TGTGCCAGCAGCTTAGTAGGCGGGAAGATCTACAATGAGCAGTTCTTC. It translates to CASSLVGGKIYNEQFF.